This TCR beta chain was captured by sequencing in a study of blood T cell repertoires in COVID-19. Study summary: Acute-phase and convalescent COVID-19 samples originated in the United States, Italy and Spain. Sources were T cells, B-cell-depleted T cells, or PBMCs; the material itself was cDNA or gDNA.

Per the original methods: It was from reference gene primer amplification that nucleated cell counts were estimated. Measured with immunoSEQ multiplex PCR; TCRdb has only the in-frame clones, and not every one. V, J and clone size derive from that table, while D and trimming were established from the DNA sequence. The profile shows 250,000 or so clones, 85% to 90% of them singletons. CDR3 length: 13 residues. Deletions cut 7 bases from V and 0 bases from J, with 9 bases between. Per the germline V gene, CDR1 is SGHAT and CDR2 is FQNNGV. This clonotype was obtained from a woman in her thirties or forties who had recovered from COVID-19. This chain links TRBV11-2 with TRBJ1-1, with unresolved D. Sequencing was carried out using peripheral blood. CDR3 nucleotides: TGTGCCAGCACCCGGGGAGTGAACACTGAAGCTTTCTTT. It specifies CASTRGVNTEAFF. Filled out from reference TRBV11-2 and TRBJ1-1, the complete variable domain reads EAGVAQSPRYKIIEKRQSVAFWCNPISGHATLYWYQQILGQGPKLLIQFQNNGVVDDSQLPKDRFSAERLKGVDSTLKIQPAKLEDSAVYLCASTRGVNTEAFFGQGTRLTVV.